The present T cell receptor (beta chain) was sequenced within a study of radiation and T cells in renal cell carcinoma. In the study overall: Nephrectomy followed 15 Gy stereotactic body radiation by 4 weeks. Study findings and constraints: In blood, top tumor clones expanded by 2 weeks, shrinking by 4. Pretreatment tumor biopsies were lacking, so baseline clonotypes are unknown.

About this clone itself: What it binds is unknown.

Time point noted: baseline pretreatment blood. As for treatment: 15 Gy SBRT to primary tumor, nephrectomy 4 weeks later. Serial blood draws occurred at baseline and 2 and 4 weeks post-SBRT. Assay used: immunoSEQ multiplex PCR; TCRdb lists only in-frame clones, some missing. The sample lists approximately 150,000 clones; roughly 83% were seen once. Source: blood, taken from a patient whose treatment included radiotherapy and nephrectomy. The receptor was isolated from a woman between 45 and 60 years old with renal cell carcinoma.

The CDR3 spells CASSVGTGHGYTF. DNA for the CDR3: TGTGCCAGCAGCGTAGGCACAGGGCATGGCTACACCTTC. The chain carries TRBV9 and TRBJ1-2; a possible D gene is TRBD1 (6 bases). Trimming left V 0 bases short and J 6 bases short, with 9 bases between. Germline CDR1 reads SGDLS; CDR2 reads YYNGEE. This CDR3 has 13 amino acids.